Below are 32 T cell receptor beta chains sequenced from a single sample in a study of cytotoxic CD8 clonotypes in ibrutinib-treated CLL. Repertoires were generated with immunoSEQ multiplex PCR, while TCRdb's copy carries only in-frame clones and drops some. The sample holds fewer than 150,000 clones, under 90% seen once. Sequenced material: PBMCs, taken after 24 months of ibrutinib treatment. These receptors all come from a human donor with chronic lymphocytic leukemia.

This sequence joins TRBV5-6 and TRBJ1-6, with TRBD1 as a possible D gene (6 bases). Germline V gives CDR1 SGHDT, CDR2 YYEEEE. This CDR3 region has 15 residues. V was trimmed by 1 base and J by 7 bases, leaving 12 bases between them. CDR3: CASSLRGIRNSPLHF. The DNA for the CDR3 is TGTGCCAGCAGCTTGAGGGGGATACGGAATTCACCCCTCCACTTT.

This clone was seen once. This chain links TRBV7-9 with TRBJ1-1; D is ambiguous. In germline, CDR1 is SEHNR, CDR2 FQNEAQ (reference sequence). The CDR3 extends over 14 amino acids. Trimming stripped 1 base from V and 3 bases from J, with 9 bases between. Written as DNA, the CDR3 is TGTGCCAGCAGCTTAGGGGCAGACCACACTGAAGCTTTCTTT. Its protein product is CASSLGADHTEAFF.

The genes are TRBV27 and TRBJ1-3, with a possible D match to TRBD1 (6 bases). Between the trimmed V and J ends, which lost 8 bases and 8 bases, there was a span of 16 bases. This CDR3 contains 13 residues. The V gene's germline CDR1 is MNHEY and CDR2 SMNVEV (reference sequence). In DNA form, the CDR3 reads TGTGCCAGCCGGAGCGGGGGCATGGACACCATATATTTT. Its protein is CASRSGGMDTIYF.

J is TRBJ2-6 and V is TRBV10-2, with 7 nucleotides matching TRBD1. The V gene's germline CDR1 is WSHSY and CDR2 SAAADI. The CDR3 length is 17 residues. Unmatched junction bases numbered 6, after V lost 4 bases and J lost 0 bases. CDR3 region: CASSVDRASSGANVLTF. The CDR3 DNA follows: TGCGCCAGCAGTGTCGACAGGGCCTCCTCTGGGGCCAACGTCCTGACTTTC.

This clone came up once. V gene TRBV6-6 combines with J gene TRBJ2-1, with D unclear. Trimming took 6 bases from V and 2 from J, leaving 11 bases between them. Looked up from germline, CDR1 is MNHNY and CDR2 is SVGAGI (reference sequence). This CDR3 region has 14 residues. The CDR3 loop reads CASSRAEPYNEQFF. The CDR3 coding sequence is TGTGCCAGCAGCAGAGCCGAACCCTACAATGAGCAGTTCTTC.

The chain's CDR3 is CASRRQGQETQYF. The CDR3 DNA follows: TGTGCCAGCAGACGGCAGGGCCAAGAGACCCAGTACTTC. The chain employs TRBV6-5 and TRBJ2-5; D is possibly TRBD1 (5 bases). This CDR3 has 13 residues. Germline CDR1 MNHEY, CDR2 SVGAGI. The V end was cut by 6 bases, the J end by 1 base, with 9 bases between.

The rearrangement uses TRBV5-6 and TRBJ2-2, with 8 bases that match TRBD2. V was pared by 3 bases and J by 3 bases, with 13 bases of the junction left unmatched. The germline CDR1 and CDR2 sequences are SGHDT and YYEEEE. The CDR3 consists of 18 residues. The CDR3 DNA reads TGTGCCAGCAGCTCGACGGGAGTGCGGGGGGCGTACACCGGGGAGCTGTTTTTT. It yields the protein CASSSTGVRGAYTGELFF.

The rearrangement joins TRBV18 to TRBJ1-1; D gene ambiguous. The CDR3 extends over 13 amino acids. Germline CDR1 reads KGHSH; CDR2 reads LQKENI. V was trimmed by 3 bases and J by 4 bases, leaving 9 bases between them. For the CDR3, the DNA is TGTGCCAGCTCACCGGACCCGAGCACTGAAGCTTTCTTT. As protein: CASSPDPSTEAFF.

J is TRBJ2-2 and V is TRBV11-3; TRBD2 is a possible D gene (6 bases). CDR1 SGHNT and CDR2 YENEEA come from the germline V gene. The V end lost 5 bases, the J end lost 1 base, and 14 bases lay between the germline ends. This CDR3 region has 16 residues. The CDR3 DNA sequence: TGTGCCAGCAGCCCCCGGGGGACGGAGAACACCGGGGAGCTGTTTTTT. It translates to CASSPRGTENTGELFF.

This clone was detected only a few times. The rearrangement uses TRBV28 and TRBJ1-1; D gene ambiguous. CDR1 is MDHEN and CDR2 is SYDVKM in the germline V gene. This CDR3 spans 11 amino acids. Trimming removed 3 bases at V and 7 bases at J, with 6 bases between. As DNA, the CDR3 is TGTGCCAGCAGTTTGGGCAGTGAAGCTTTCTTT. This codes for CASSLGSEAFF.

The CDR3 DNA sequence: TGTGCCAGCAGCTTAGCGCCAGGGGCCTCCGGGGAGCTGTTTTTT. Translation: CASSLAPGASGELFF. V is TRBV7-9 and J is TRBJ2-2; D perhaps matches TRBD1 (6 bases). The CDR3 is made up of 15 amino acids. Germline V CDR1 and CDR2: SEHNR, FQNEAQ (reference sequence). V was trimmed by 0 bases and J by 6 bases, leaving 11 bases between them.

The V gene is TRBV7-8, the J gene TRBJ1-1, with a tentative D call TRBD1 (5 bases). V dropped 6 bases and J dropped 1 base, with 15 bases sitting between them. The CDR3 is made up of 15 amino acids. Germline CDR1 is SGHVS and CDR2 is FQNEAQ. CDR3 coding DNA: TGTGCCAGCAGTCTGACGGACACCCGGAACACTGAAGCTTTCTTT. Its translation: CASSLTDTRNTEAFF.

The chain couples TRBV5-6 to TRBJ1-5; 8 nucleotides match TRBD1. The CDR3 runs 14 residues. V lost 1 base and J lost 8; bases outside the gene matches: 5. Looked up from germline, CDR1 is SGHDT and CDR2 is YYEEEE. CDR3 in DNA: TGTGCCAGCAGCTTGTCAGGGGGCGAGGAGCCCCAGCATTTT. Its protein is CASSLSGGEEPQHF.

The J gene is TRBJ2-2, the V gene TRBV5-4; 7 bases align to TRBD1. The CDR3 length is 13 residues. V was clipped by 0 bases and J by 11 bases; unmatched bases: 4. From germline, CDR1 is SGHNT and CDR2 YYREEE (reference sequence). CDR3 sequence (DNA): TGTGCCAGCAGCTTGGAGGGACAGACCGAGCTGTTTTTT. Protein product: CASSLEGQTELFF. The entire variable domain, with the rest obtained from reference TRBV5-4 and TRBJ2-2, is as follows: ETGVTQSPTHLIKTRGQQVTLRCSSQSGHNTVSWYQQALGQGPQFIFQYYREEENGRGNFPPRFSGLQFPNYSSELNVNALELDDSALYLCASSLEGQTELFFGEGSRLTVL.

The chain uses TRBV6-5 and TRBJ1-3, with TRBD1 as a possible D gene (6 bases). Germline V gene data show CDR1 as MNHEY and CDR2 as SVGAGI. Trimming removed 10 bases from V and 3 bases from J, with 16 bases in between. CDR3 length equals 14 residues. The chain's CDR3 is CATSAGGLGNTIYF. In nucleotides, the CDR3 is TGTGCCACCAGCGCCGGGGGGCTTGGAAACACCATATATTTT.

The chain's CDR3 is CASSPPTGAAETQYF. The CDR3 coding sequence is TGTGCCAGCAGTCCCCCCACGGGTGCTGCAGAGACCCAGTACTTC. The chain couples TRBV25-1 to TRBJ2-5; D remains unclear. The CDR3 covers 15 residues. The V gene's germline CDR1 is MGHDK and CDR2 SYGVNS. The ends were cut back, 5 bases at V and 4 bases at J, with 17 bases in the middle. Complete variable domain (other parts from reference TRBV25-1 and TRBJ2-5): EADIYQTPRYLVIGTGKKITLECSQTMGHDKMYWYQQDPGMELHLIHYSYGVNSTEKGDLSSESTVSRIRTEHFPLTLESARPSHTSQYLCASSPPTGAAETQYFGPGTRLLVL.

The chain carries TRBV15 and TRBJ2-5; TRBD1 matches 7 bases. The CDR3 sequence is 12 residues long. The V segment lost 2 bases and the J segment 12 bases; nucleotides outside the gene matches: 6. CDR1 LNHNV and CDR2 YYDKDF come from the germline V gene (reference sequence). In DNA form, the CDR3 reads TGTGCCACCAGCAGATCCGACAGGGAAAAGTACTTC. It encodes CATSRSDREKYF. Full variable domain (missing parts from reference TRBV15 and TRBJ2-5): DAMVIQNPRYQVTQFGKPVTLSCSQTLNHNVMYWYQQKSSQAPKLLFHYYDKDFNNEADTPDNFQSRRPNTSFCFLDIRSPGLGDTAMYLCATSRSDREKYFGPGTRLLVL.

V usage is TRBV14 and J usage is TRBJ2-5; D unclear. Trimming removed 5 bases at V and 5 bases at J, with 18 bases between. The CDR3 spans 15 residues. Germline loops: CDR1 SGHDN, CDR2 FVKESK. This CDR3 reads CASSLRTSVRETQYF. In DNA form, the CDR3 reads TGTGCCAGCAGCTTACGGACCTCGGTAAGGGAGACCCAGTACTTC.

This chain links TRBV28 with TRBJ1-2; D unclear. Germline CDR1 MDHEN, CDR2 SYDVKM. The CDR3 spans 12 residues. The V gene lost 4 bases and the J gene lost 2 bases, with 5 bases spanning the gap. The CDR3 sequence: CASSSQNYGYTF. The DNA for the CDR3 is TGTGCCAGCAGTTCGCAGAACTATGGCTACACCTTC.

This chain joins TRBV27 and TRBJ1-1, with a possible D match to TRBD1 (6 bases). CDR1 MNHEY and CDR2 SMNVEV come from the germline V gene (reference sequence). Trimming took 2 bases from V and 8 from J, leaving 15 bases between them. CDR3 length: 14 amino acids. The CDR3 DNA follows: TGTGCCAGCAGTTTAGGGGGCGCATACCCCGAAGCTTTCTTT. Translation: CASSLGGAYPEAFF.

The rearrangement joins TRBV1 to TRBJ2-4; TRBD2, the table's D call, lacks a check against the DNA. TRBV1 constitutes a pseudogene. This CDR3 has 16 residues. The CDR3 nucleotides read TGCACCAGCGCCCAGGACTTTTGGAATTCCAAAAACATTCAGTACTTC. Translated: CTSAQDFWNSKNIQYF.

The chain uses TRBV7-9 and TRBJ2-7, with 7 nucleotides matching TRBD1. The germline V gene has CDR1 SEHNR and CDR2 FQNEAQ (reference sequence). The CDR3 contains 15 residues. The V and J ends lost 5 bases and 4 bases, in that order; junction bases with no gene match: 11. CDR3 residues: CASSPRGGQAYEQYF. The CDR3 DNA reads TGTGCCAGCAGCCCCCGGGGTGGACAGGCTTACGAGCAGTACTTC.

The sample holds one count of this clone. The chain joins TRBV4-2 to TRBJ1-3; D gene uncertain. CDR3 length: 14 residues. The V gene lost 4 bases and the J gene lost 4 bases, with 11 bases spanning the gap. Germline V gives CDR1 LGHNA, CDR2 YNFKEQ. CDR3 nucleotides: TGTGCCAGCAGCCCGGGGTTTTCGGGAAACACCATATATTTT. Translating gives CASSPGFSGNTIYF.

J is TRBJ2-7 and V is TRBV28, with D unresolved. This CDR3 has 12 amino acids. V lost 10 bases to trimming and J lost 2 bases, with 12 bases between them. Germline V gene data show CDR1 as MDHEN and CDR2 as SYDVKM. This CDR3 is CATRGQTYEQYF. The CDR3 DNA is TGTGCCACGCGTGGGCAGACCTACGAGCAGTACTTC.

This chain links TRBV6-5 with TRBJ1-1; a possible D gene is TRBD1 (6 bases). This CDR3 region has 15 residues. Germline V gene sequence: CDR1 MNHEY, CDR2 SVGAGI. Trimming took off 7 bases at V and 6 bases at J, with 21 bases between the two ends. The DNA of the CDR3 is TGTGCCAGCACCCGAGGGGGGCGCCAAGGACCTGAAGCTTTCTTT. This codes for CASTRGGRQGPEAFF.

The CDR3 nucleotides read TGTGCCAGCAGCTTATATACGGGAGCTTTCTTT. This codes for CASSLYTGAFF. The rearrangement joins TRBV7-9 to TRBJ1-1; no reliable D call. Per germline, CDR1 SEHNR and CDR2 FQNEAQ (reference sequence). V lost 2 bases and J 10 bases, leaving 8 bases between the germline ends. The CDR3 covers 11 residues.

This clone was seen just once. The chain employs TRBV7-2 and TRBJ2-2; D not resolved. There are 14 residues in the CDR3. From germline, CDR1 is SGHTA and CDR2 FQGNSA. V was clipped by 3 bases and J by 0 bases, with 5 bases between them. CDR3 sequence reads: CASSLVANTGELFF. DNA of the CDR3: TGTGCCAGCAGCTTGGTGGCGAACACCGGGGAGCTGTTTTTT.

This clone was counted only a few times. V usage is TRBV6-6 and J usage is TRBJ2-5; perhaps TRBD2 as D (5 bases). Germline loops: CDR1 MNHNY, CDR2 SVGAGI (reference sequence). The ends were cut back, 6 bases at V and 5 bases at J, with 19 bases in the middle. The CDR3 covers 15 residues. The CDR3 here is CASSPNDPGYETQYF. The CDR3 DNA sequence: TGTGCCAGCAGCCCAAATGACCCGGGGTACGAGACCCAGTACTTC.

The chain carries TRBV19 and TRBJ2-7; 8 bases are shared with TRBD1. The germline CDR1 and CDR2 sequences are LNHDA and SQIVND (reference sequence). This CDR3 region has 16 residues. J gave up 2 bases and V 4 bases, and 10 bases lay outside the gene matches. In DNA, the CDR3 is TGTGCCAGTAGTACTGAGGGGCGGACAGGGACCTACGAGCAGTACTTC. Translated: CASSTEGRTGTYEQYF.

The J gene is TRBJ2-2, the V gene TRBV7-9; D is undetermined. V was trimmed by 4 bases and J by 7 bases, leaving 13 bases between them. This CDR3 is 14 amino acids long. The germline V gene encodes CDR1 SEHNR and CDR2 FQNEAQ (reference sequence). As DNA, the CDR3 is TGTGCCAGCAGCTCTTCTGGGAATATCGGGGAGCTGTTTTTT. Translation: CASSSSGNIGELFF.

The chain couples TRBV11-2 to TRBJ1-4; D perhaps matches TRBD1 (6 bases). The CDR3 covers 14 residues. The germline V gene has CDR1 SGHAT and CDR2 FQNNGV. Trimming stripped 2 bases from V and 12 bases from J, with 16 bases between. CDR3 sequence reads: CASSLTGNFAELFF. Written as DNA, the CDR3 is TGTGCCAGCAGCTTAACAGGGAATTTTGCTGAACTGTTTTTT.

Points on this clone: Other DNA sequences in the sample encode the same CDR3. The V and J genes are TRBV19 and TRBJ1-1, with D uncertain. V dropped 2 bases and J dropped 2 bases, with 6 bases sitting between them. Germline values: CDR1 LNHDA, CDR2 SQIVND (reference sequence). This CDR3 is built from 13 residues. The CDR3 spells CASSIRGNTEAFF. CDR3 sequence (DNA): TGTGCCAGTAGTATACGGGGAAACACTGAAGCTTTCTTT. The full variable domain, with the rest looked up from reference TRBV19 and TRBJ1-1, is DGGITQSPKYLFRKEGQNVTLSCEQNLNHDAMYWYRQDPGQGLRLIYYSQIVNDFQKGDIAEGYSVSREKKESFPLTVTSAQKNPTAFYLCASSIRGNTEAFFGQGTRLTVV.